This is a list of T cell receptor beta chains from one sample in a study of shared T cell receptors in the human thymus. Assay: immunoSEQ multiplex PCR; the TCRdb copy retains only in-frame clones and omits some. The data hold about 710,000 clones, with around 87% observed a single time. The same data also contributed to another study, on human thymus T cells.

Source material: thymocytes. Receptors were obtained from a boy in the first two years of life with a congenital heart defect. CDR3s include the opening cysteine and the closing phenylalanine or tryptophan. Fields, in order: V gene, D gene, CDR3 length, clone size, J gene, CDR3 protein, CDR3 DNA. A D gene is named only where the DNA matches it firmly. Clone size is not always given. Where it is, it says once, few, many or a class for expanded clones.

TRBV4-3,.,13,once,TRBJ1-2,CASSQEENYGYTF,TGCGCCAGCAGCCAAGAGGAGAACTATGGCTACACCTTC
TRBV7-2,TRBD1,17,.,TRBJ1-1,CASSFRLGGSMNTEAFF,TGTGCCAGCAGCTTTAGGCTAGGGGGCTCTATGAACACTGAAGCTTTCTTT
TRBV6-5,TRBD1,13,.,TRBJ2-7,CASRQGWFHEQYF,TGTGCCAGCAGACAGGGGTGGTTCCACGAGCAGTACTTC
TRBV18,.,12,.,TRBJ1-2,CASSPVRDGYTF,TGTGCCAGCTCACCGGTGAGGGATGGCTACACCTTC
TRBV29-1,.,12,.,TRBJ1-5,CSVGAGVEPQHF,TGCAGCGTTGGAGCAGGGGTCGAACCCCAGCATTTT
TRBV28,.,13,.,TRBJ1-5,CASTPWDPGAQHF,TGTGCCAGCACCCCATGGGACCCGGGGGCCCAGCATTTT
TRBV7-2,.,12,.,TRBJ2-1,CASSSLGGEQFF,TGTGCCAGCAGCTCACTAGGGGGAGAGCAGTTCTTC
TRBV6-5,.,15,.,TRBJ1-5,CASSSTVESNQPQHF,TGTGCCAGCAGCTCGACAGTGGAGAGCAATCAGCCCCAGCATTTT
TRBV28,TRBD1,15,.,TRBJ1-1,CASNHPGTGGTEAFF,TGTGCCAGCAATCATCCAGGGACAGGGGGCACTGAAGCTTTCTTT
TRBV28,.,18,.,TRBJ2-6,CASSYWARDTSGANVLTF,TGTGCCAGCAGTTATTGGGCCAGGGATACTTCTGGGGCCAACGTCCTGACTTTC